The 18 T cell receptor beta chains given below trace back to one sample, sequenced in a study of blood T cell repertoires in COVID-19. Libraries were prepared by immunoSEQ multiplex PCR; TCRdb keeps only in-frame clonotypes and omits some of them. Of about 400,000 clones in the sample, approximately 91% are singletons; the top ten hold roughly 2%. Sequencing was done on a sample of PBMCs or T cells enriched from blood (not recorded which). The receptors were sampled from a woman aged 40 to 50 with acute COVID-19.

The chain couples TRBV19 to TRBJ1-2; D possibly corresponds to TRBD1 (6 bases). This CDR3 has 17 residues. CDR1 and CDR2 (germline): LNHDA, SQIVND (reference sequence). V lost 3 bases and J 5 bases, leaving 22 bases between the germline ends. The CDR3 spells CASSILSRRQEDYGYTF. CDR3 nucleotides: TGTGCCAGTAGTATTTTGTCAAGGAGACAGGAGGATTATGGCTACACCTTC. The variable domain in full, completed from reference TRBV19 and TRBJ1-2, reads DGGITQSPKYLFRKEGQNVTLSCEQNLNHDAMYWYRQDPGQGLRLIYYSQIVNDFQKGDIAEGYSVSREKKESFPLTVTSAQKNPTAFYLCASSILSRRQEDYGYTFGSGTRLTVV.

The sample holds a few counts of this clone. This chain joins TRBV18 and TRBJ2-2, with a possible D match to TRBD1 (6 bases). The CDR3 runs 16 residues. The V end was cut by 6 bases, the J end by 0 bases, with 14 bases between. Germline V gene data show CDR1 as KGHSH and CDR2 as LQKENI. CDR3 region: CASSLSGQSNTGELFF. The CDR3 nucleotides read TGTGCCAGCTCCCTATCCGGACAGTCGAACACCGGGGAGCTGTTTTTT.

This CDR3 is CATSREATDTQYF. Written as DNA, the CDR3 is TGTGCCACCAGCAGAGAGGCCACAGATACGCAGTATTTT. The gene calls are TRBV15 and TRBJ2-3; D gene unclear. The germline gives CDR1 LNHNV, CDR2 YYDKDF (reference sequence). Trimming took off 0 bases at V and 2 bases at J, with 3 bases between the two ends. This CDR3 comprises 13 residues.

This chain joins TRBV4-1 and TRBJ2-3, with D unclear. With 4 bases removed from V and 6 bases from J, the gap between germline ends came to 8 bases. CDR1 is MGHRA and CDR2 is YSYEKL in the germline V gene. The length of the CDR3 is 12 residues. CDR3 amino acids: CASSLHPDTQYF. The CDR3 DNA sequence: TGCGCCAGCAGCCTCCATCCCGATACGCAGTATTTT.

The V call is TRBV5-1, the J call TRBJ2-7; 7 bases align to TRBD2. Trimming removed 2 bases from V and 13 bases from J; junction bases left unmatched: 6. Germline V CDR1 and CDR2: SGHRS, YFSETQ. This CDR3 region has 11 residues. The CDR3 reads CASSFGGKDYF. The CDR3 nucleotides read TGCGCCAGCAGCTTCGGGGGGAAAGACTACTTC.

This sequence joins TRBV15 and TRBJ1-6; D gene ambiguous. This CDR3 has 13 amino acids. In germline, CDR1 is LNHNV, CDR2 YYDKDF (reference sequence). Trimming stripped 0 bases from V and 14 bases from J, with 11 bases between. CDR3 DNA sequence: TGTGCCACCAGCAGAGATCTGCGTATCGCCCTCCACTTT. Translation: CATSRDLRIALHF.

The chain links TRBV5-1 to TRBJ1-4, with D perhaps TRBD1 (5 bases). Germline V gene data show CDR1 as SGHRS and CDR2 as YFSETQ. Trimming stripped 2 bases from V and 6 bases from J, with 8 bases between. The CDR3 spans 13 residues. Written as DNA, the CDR3 is TGCGCCAGCAGCTTCCAAGGGGATGAAAAACTGTTTTTT. This codes for CASSFQGDEKLFF.

This chain links TRBV19 with TRBJ2-3; D not certain. CDR1 is LNHDA and CDR2 is SQIVND in the germline V gene (reference sequence). V gave up 3 bases and J gave up 1 base, with 14 bases separating them. This CDR3 is 16 amino acids long. The CDR3 protein is CASSMSVGSGTDTQYF. DNA for the CDR3: TGTGCCAGTAGTATGTCAGTCGGCAGCGGCACAGATACGCAGTATTTT.

The sample holds one count of this clone. The chain is built from TRBV19 and TRBJ1-3; D remains ambiguous. CDR1 and CDR2 (germline): LNHDA, SQIVND (reference sequence). Trimming shortened V by 1 base and J by 3 bases, and 10 bases separated the two germline ends. The CDR3 runs to 15 residues. The CDR3, as DNA: TGTGCCAGTAGTATAGCGAGCAGGATTGGAAACACCATATATTTT. Translation: CASSIASRIGNTIYF.

This chain links TRBV14 with TRBJ1-1; the D gene is possibly TRBD1 (5 bases). Between the trimmed V and J ends, which lost 2 bases and 1 base, there was a span of 17 bases. Germline V gene data show CDR1 as SGHDN and CDR2 as FVKESK. The CDR3 has 17 amino acids. CDR3 amino acids: CASSQLPGKGPNTEAFF. As DNA, the CDR3 is TGTGCCAGCAGCCAACTGCCAGGGAAAGGGCCGAACACTGAAGCTTTCTTT.

The chain combines TRBV19 with TRBJ2-3, with TRBD1 matching 10 bases. CDR1 and CDR2 (germline): LNHDA, SQIVND (reference sequence). The CDR3 totals 17 residues. The V and J ends lost 1 base and 5 bases, in that order; junction bases with no gene match: 9. The CDR3 coding sequence is TGTGCCAGTAGTATAGCCGCTGGGACAGGGGTCGGAGATACGCAGTATTTT. This codes for CASSIAAGTGVGDTQYF.

The chain recombines TRBV6-5 with TRBJ1-2; TRBD1 is a possible D gene (5 bases). Germline V CDR1 and CDR2: MNHEY, SVGAGI. V was trimmed by 5 bases and J by 8 bases, leaving 21 bases between them. The CDR3 spans 15 residues. Here the CDR3 DNA reads TGTGCCAGCAGTCGTTTATGGGGCGAGAGTGAGGGCTACACCTTC. As protein: CASSRLWGESEGYTF.

This clone was picked up a small number of times. This chain joins TRBV30 and TRBJ1-5, with 7 bases identical to TRBD1. With 4 bases clipped from V and 0 bases from J, the junction kept 0 bases outside the gene matches. The CDR3 contains 13 residues. Germline-derived CDR1 and CDR2 are GTSNPN and SVGIG (reference sequence). The CDR3 spells CAWTGGSNQPQHF. The CDR3 DNA reads TGTGCCTGGACAGGGGGTAGCAATCAGCCCCAGCATTTT.

This clone was observed a single time. The V gene is TRBV6-5, the J gene TRBJ1-4; D perhaps matches TRBD1 (5 bases). Trimming left V 6 bases short and J 5 bases short, with 13 bases between. There are 14 residues in the CDR3. Germline values: CDR1 MNHEY, CDR2 SVGAGI. The CDR3 spells CASRDTALNEKLFF. The DNA of the CDR3 is TGTGCCAGCAGGGACACAGCACTAAATGAAAAACTGTTTTTT.

The V and J genes are TRBV9 and TRBJ1-2, with TRBD1 identical over 7 bases. Germline-derived CDR1 and CDR2 are SGDLS and YYNGEE. The CDR3 totals 15 residues. Germline trimming cut 0 bases from V and 1 base from J; bases unmatched to any gene: 3. CDR3 DNA sequence: TGTGCCAGCAGCGTAGCAGGGGGATATAACTATGGCTACACCTTC. It yields the protein CASSVAGGYNYGYTF.

V is TRBV10-3 and J is TRBJ1-2, with TRBD1 matching 8 bases. This CDR3 spans 12 amino acids. Germline lookup yields CDR1 ENHRY and CDR2 SYGVKD. The V gene end was trimmed by 11 bases and the J gene end by 4 bases; junction bases not matched to a gene: 6. The CDR3 reads CAVTGGTYGYTF. CDR3 DNA: TGTGCCGTTACAGGGGGTACCTATGGCTACACCTTC.

The chain combines TRBV4-1 with TRBJ1-2, with no clear D. CDR3 size: 15 residues. Germline CDR1 and CDR2: MGHRA and YSYEKL. The V end lost 1 base, the J end lost 0 bases, and 9 bases lay between the germline ends. CDR3 nucleotides: TGCGCCAGCAGCCAAGCAGGCACCTCTAACTATGGCTACACCTTC. It specifies CASSQAGTSNYGYTF.

CDR3 in DNA: TGTGCCAGCAGCTCCCCAAACCCCGGCCCACGGGTAGCTTTCTTT. This translates into CASSSPNPGPRVAFF. V is TRBV7-9 and J is TRBJ1-1; D is unresolved. Germline CDR1 SEHNR, CDR2 FQNEAQ (reference sequence). Trimming left V 4 bases short and J 10 bases short, with 22 bases between. The CDR3 loop spans 15 amino acids. Based on the CDR3 plus reference TRBV7-9 and TRBJ1-1, the full variable domain is DTGVSQNPRHKITKRGQNVTFRCDPISEHNRLYWYRQTLGQGPEFLTYFQNEAQLEKSRLLSDRFSAERPKGSFSTLEIQRTEQGDSAMYLCASSSPNPGPRVAFFGQGTRLTVV.